A single T cell receptor beta chain is shown here with its context. This record belongs to a study of PD-1 blockade in classical Hodgkin lymphoma. Time point meaning: cycle 4 day 1 (C4D1), after less than seven weeks of nivolumab. Brentuximab vedotin exposure varied among the patients, all of whom had relapsed after autologous stem cell transplantation. The CDR3 runs to 14 residues. Germline V CDR1 and CDR2: SGHTA, FQGNSA. The V gene end was trimmed by 10 bases and the J gene end by 2 bases; junction bases not matched to a gene: 9. Produced via immunoSEQ multiplex PCR; TCRdb's table is partial and in-frame only. The table lists fewer than 45,000 clones, less than 75% of them singletons.

Here the sequenced sample was peripheral blood mononuclear cells (PBMCs), taken before the fourth cycle of nivolumab. The chain has TRBV7-2 and TRBJ2-3, with 7 bases fitting TRBD2. The source is a human donor with classical Hodgkin lymphoma. For the CDR3, the DNA is TGTGCCACGGGGCCTAGCGGATACACAGATACGCAGTATTTT. Translation gives CATGPSGYTDTQYF.